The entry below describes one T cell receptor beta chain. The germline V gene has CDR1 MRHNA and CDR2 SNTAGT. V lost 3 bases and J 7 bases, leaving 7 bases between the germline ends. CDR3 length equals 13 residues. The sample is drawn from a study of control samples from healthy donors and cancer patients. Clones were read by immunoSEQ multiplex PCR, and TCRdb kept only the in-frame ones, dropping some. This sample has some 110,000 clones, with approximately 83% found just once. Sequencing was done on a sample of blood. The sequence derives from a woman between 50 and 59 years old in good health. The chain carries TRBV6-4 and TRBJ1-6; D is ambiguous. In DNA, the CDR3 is TGTGCCAGCAGTGAGAGTCGAAATTCACCCCTCCACTTT. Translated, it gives CASSESRNSPLHF.